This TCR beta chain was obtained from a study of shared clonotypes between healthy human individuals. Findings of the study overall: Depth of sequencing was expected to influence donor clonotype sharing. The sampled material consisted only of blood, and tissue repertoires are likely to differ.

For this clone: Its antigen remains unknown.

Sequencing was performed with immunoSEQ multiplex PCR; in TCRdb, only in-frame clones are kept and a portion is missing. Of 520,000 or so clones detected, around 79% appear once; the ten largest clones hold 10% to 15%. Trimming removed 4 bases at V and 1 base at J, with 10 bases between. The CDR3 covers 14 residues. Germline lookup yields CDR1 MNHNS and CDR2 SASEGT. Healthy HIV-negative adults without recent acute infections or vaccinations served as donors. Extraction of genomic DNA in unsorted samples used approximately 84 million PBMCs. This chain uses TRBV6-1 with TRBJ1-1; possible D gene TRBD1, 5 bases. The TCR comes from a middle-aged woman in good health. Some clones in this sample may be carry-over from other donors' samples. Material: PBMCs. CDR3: CASSASGTNTEAFF. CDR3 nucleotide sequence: TGTGCCAGCAGTGCCTCCGGGACGAACACTGAAGCTTTCTTT.